Listed below are T cell receptor beta chains from one sample, sequenced in a study of CD8 T cells in ankylosing spondylitis. TCRdb reprocessed the 5' RACE reads with MiXCR, giving one entry per CDR3 protein. The table records 200,000 to 300,000 distinct CDR3 sequences, approximately 24% of them present only once. Sequences were obtained from blood, either unsorted or a sorted T cell fraction (not recorded which). The receptors were gathered from a male donor with ankylosing spondylitis or in good health (not recorded which). CDR3s include the opening cysteine and the closing phenylalanine or tryptophan. A D gene is named only where the DNA matches it firmly. Expanded clones get a size class; other rows say once, few or many, or leave the size out.

D	size	V	J	CDR3	DNA
TRBD2	-	TRBV20-1	TRBJ2-5	CSARDGGGIQETQYF	TGCAGTGCTAGAGATGGCGGGGGGATCCAAGAGACCCAGTACTTC
-	-	TRBV20-1	TRBJ1-2	CSAPRTYGYTF	TGCAGTGCACCAAGGACATATGGCTACACCTTC
-	few	TRBV19	TRBJ2-5	CASRGRGETQYF	TGTGCCAGCCGGGGACGGGGGGAGACCCAGTACTTC
TRBD2	few	TRBV4-2	TRBJ2-7	CASSPGTNTYEQYF	TGTGCCAGCAGCCCCGGGACTAACACCTACGAGCAGTACTTC
TRBD2	-	TRBV5-1	TRBJ2-7	CASSPLGGGWYEQYF	TGCGCCAGCAGCCCGCTCGGGGGGGGCTGGTACGAGCAGTACTTC
-	few	TRBV2	TRBJ1-1	CASSEALPGTEAFF	TGTGCCAGCAGTGAAGCGCTTCCAGGCACTGAAGCTTTCTTT
-	-	TRBV2	TRBJ2-6	CASTVANVLTF	TGTGCCAGCACTGTAGCCAACGTCCTGACTTTC
-	few	TRBV24-1	TRBJ2-1	CATSDPIAGEQFF	TGTGCCACCAGTGACCCCATCGCGGGTGAGCAGTTCTTC
TRBD1	-	TRBV12-3/TRBV12-4	TRBJ1-1	CASSFDGTGRTEAFF	TGTGCCAGCAGTTTTGACGGGACAGGGCGAACTGAAGCTTTCTTT
-	few	TRBV12-3/TRBV12-4	TRBJ2-1	CASSSPGTTNAQFF	TGTGCCAGCAGCTCCCCCGGGACCACGAACGCGCAGTTCTTC
TRBD2	many	TRBV29-1	TRBJ2-3	CSAASGTSGANTQYF	TGCAGCGCCGCCTCAGGGACTAGCGGGGCGAATACGCAGTATTTT
TRBD2	-	TRBV2	TRBJ2-3	CASSGLGTSGDTQYF	TGTGCCAGCAGTGGGCTCGGGACTAGCGGGGATACGCAGTATTTT
-	few	TRBV5-5	TRBJ2-1	CASSPDLVQFF	TGTGCCAGCAGCCCCGACCTTGTTCAGTTCTTC
-	many	TRBV29-1	TRBJ2-1	CSVVVTSGGRNEQFF	TGCAGCGTTGTAGTCACGTCAGGAGGAAGGAATGAGCAGTTCTTC
TRBD1	many	TRBV28	TRBJ1-2	CASSNLWTGRSGYTF	TGTGCCAGCAGCAACCTATGGACAGGGAGGTCTGGCTACACCTTC
-	few	TRBV20-1	TRBJ2-3	CSARDPQVSDTQYF	TGCAGTGCTAGAGATCCCCAGGTCTCAGATACGCAGTATTTT
TRBD1	few	TRBV3-1	TRBJ2-5	CASSPWDREETQYF	TGTGCCAGCAGCCCGTGGGACAGGGAAGAGACCCAGTACTTC
-	-	TRBV7-3	TRBJ2-3	CAFSPSRWATGSTDTQYF	TGTGCCTTCAGTCCCTCCAGGTGGGCGACAGGTAGCACAGATACGCAGTATTTT